What follows are 32 T cell receptor beta chains derived from one specimen sequenced in a study of response to subunit inactivated influenza vaccine (dated by TCRdb to 2016 to 2019). The library relied on RT-PCR. The instrument given in TCRdb is Illumina HiSeq 2500. TCRdb's own reprocessing of the public reads used fastp at Q25 and MiXCR and kept productive beta chains. When rows share a CDR3 protein, they turn into one entry using the most common DNA and genes. Across this sample there are 430,000 or so distinct CDR3 sequences, with about 10% seen only once. The ten largest clones take up approximately 12% of the sample. This sample's time point label indicates: more than 35 days after influenza vaccine administration. The specimen comprised PBMCs from blood, sampled 40 to 50 days after vaccination. The receptors stem from a man aged 50-60 years who received an inactivated influenza vaccine. Donor details come from another sample of the same person, matched by shared clones.

This clonotype was seen ten or more times. J is TRBJ2-1 and V is TRBV6-5, with 13 bases fitting TRBD2. V lost 4 bases to trimming and J lost 9 bases; unmatched junction nucleotides: 6. Germline V CDR1 and CDR2: MNHEY, SVGAGI. This CDR3 comprises 15 residues. The CDR3 region is CASSFTSGRVGEQFF. CDR3 nucleotide sequence: TGTGCCAGCAGTTTCACTAGCGGGAGGGTAGGTGAGCAGTTCTTC.

The chain recombines TRBV9 with TRBJ1-1, with 7 bases lining up with TRBD1. Germline assignment: CDR1 SGDLS and CDR2 YYNGEE. V was pared by 4 bases and J by 4 bases, with 10 bases of the junction left unmatched. This CDR3 contains 15 residues. The CDR3 DNA sequence: TGTGCCAGCAGCCCGAGAGGGACAGCAACCACTGAAGCTTTCTTT. Encoded protein: CASSPRGTATTEAFF.

This clonotype was seen a few times. V usage is TRBV3-1 and J usage is TRBJ2-5; no clear D gene. The germline gives CDR1 LGHDT, CDR2 YNNKEL (reference sequence). This CDR3 has 14 amino acids. Deletions cut 4 bases from V and 4 bases from J, with 13 bases between. DNA of the CDR3: TGTGCCAGCAGCCCCTATAGCTTAGGAGAGACCCAGTACTTC. It specifies CASSPYSLGETQYF.

This clonotype was counted between two and nine times. This chain joins TRBV15 and TRBJ2-5; D remains unclear. Germline CDR1 and CDR2: LNHNV and YYDKDF (reference sequence). Between the trimmed V and J ends, which lost 5 bases and 5 bases, there was a span of 9 bases. The CDR3 runs 12 residues. CDR3 amino acids: CATSSPGETQYF. The CDR3 DNA is TGTGCCACCAGCTCGCCCGGGGAGACCCAGTACTTC.

This clonotype was seen more than once but under ten times. The rearrangement joins TRBV10-3 to TRBJ2-7; D is perhaps TRBD1 (6 bases). The CDR3 loop spans 13 amino acids. CDR1 is ENHRY, CDR2 SYGVKD, per germline. The V end lost 0 bases, the J end lost 12 bases, and 15 bases lay between the germline ends. The DNA of the CDR3 is TGTGCCATCAGTGAGTCGGGAGACAGGTGGCGGTACTTC. Its translation is CAISESGDRWRYF.

This clonotype was detected only a few times. The chain couples TRBV7-2 to TRBJ1-3, with D possibly TRBD1 on 5 matching bases. Germline values: CDR1 SGHTA, CDR2 FQGNSA. The length of the CDR3 is 16 residues. Trimming took off 1 base at V and 0 bases at J, with 10 bases between the two ends. This CDR3 is CASSLGSGPSGNTIYF. The CDR3 DNA is TGTGCCAGCAGCTTAGGTTCAGGGCCCTCTGGAAACACCATATATTTT.

The table lists this clonotype with a few counts. The V gene is TRBV2, the J gene TRBJ1-5, with 7 bases lining up with TRBD1. The CDR3 covers 17 residues. V dropped 8 bases and J dropped 7; count of bases not matched to a gene: 20. Looked up from germline, CDR1 is SNHLY and CDR2 is FYNNEI. The CDR3 DNA reads as TGTGCCAGCTCATCTGGCGGGACAGTTCTTAAGTGGCAGCCCCAGCATTTT. It specifies CASSSGGTVLKWQPQHF. Full variable domain (remainder filled in from reference TRBV2 and TRBJ1-5): EPEVTQTPSHQVTQMGQEVILRCVPISNHLYFYWYRQILGQKVEFLVSFYNNEISEKSEIFDDQFSVERPDGSNFTLKIRSTKLEDSAMYFCASSSGGTVLKWQPQHFGDGTRLSIL.

This clonotype was counted a few times. The V gene is TRBV6-6, the J gene TRBJ2-7; D is unclear. CDR1 MNHNY and CDR2 SVGAGI come from the germline V gene (reference sequence). Trimming cost V 3 bases and J 6 bases, with 12 bases left between them. The CDR3 covers 13 residues. The CDR3 DNA sequence: TGTGCCAGCAGTTATAACTACCTCGCCGAGCAGTACTTC. The encoded protein is CASSYNYLAEQYF.

CDR3 sequence (DNA): TGTGCCAGCAGCTTGTATAGGACAGGGAACGACGAGCAGTACTTC. Its translation: CASSLYRTGNDEQYF. The V gene is TRBV5-6, the J gene TRBJ2-7; 8 bases are shared with TRBD1. With 1 base clipped from V and 5 bases from J, the junction kept 8 bases outside the gene matches. Germline assignment: CDR1 SGHDT and CDR2 YYEEEE. The CDR3 extends over 15 amino acids.

In its sample, this clonotype was seen a few times. The chain recombines TRBV5-1 with TRBJ2-3; TRBD2 matches at 12 bases. The germline V gene has CDR1 SGHRS and CDR2 YFSETQ. Trimming took 5 bases from V and 4 from J; bases not matched to a gene: 2. The CDR3 contains 14 residues. The CDR3 DNA follows: TGCGCCAGCAGACCTAGCGGGAGGGCAGATACGCAGTATTTT. Its protein product is CASRPSGRADTQYF.

This clonotype was seen a few times. The chain uses TRBV11-2 and TRBJ2-1, with 8 bases matching TRBD2. The CDR3 runs to 16 residues. Losses at the gene ends were 5 bases for V and 2 bases for J; bases not matched to a gene: 8. Germline V lookup: CDR1 SGHAT, CDR2 FQNNGV. The CDR3 nucleotides read TGTGCCAGCAGCCGCATCAGCGGGAGAACCTACAATGAGCAGTTCTTC. Translated: CASSRISGRTYNEQFF.

Ten or more counts support this clonotype. The chain recombines TRBV28 with TRBJ2-1, with D uncertain. This CDR3 is 11 amino acids long. CDR1 MDHEN and CDR2 SYDVKM come from the germline V gene. V dropped 3 bases and J dropped 8 bases, with 5 bases sitting between them. Here the CDR3 reads CASSFFDEQFF. CDR3 nucleotides: TGTGCCAGCAGTTTTTTCGATGAGCAGTTCTTC.

The table lists this clonotype with a few counts. The chain recombines TRBV12-3 or TRBV12-4 with TRBJ2-1, with 9 positions matching TRBD2. The V segment lost 2 bases and the J segment 12 bases; nucleotides outside the gene matches: 2. The CDR3 contains 12 residues. CDR3 region: CASSLLAGVQFF. The CDR3 region has the DNA TGTGCCAGCAGTTTATTAGCGGGAGTGCAGTTCTTC.

This clonotype showed up just a few times. The chain has TRBV29-1 and TRBJ2-3, with 11 bases identical to TRBD2. CDR3 length: 13 amino acids. The V segment lost 5 bases and the J segment 6 bases; nucleotides outside the gene matches: 4. Germline V gives CDR1 SQVTM, CDR2 ANQGSEA. Written as DNA, the CDR3 is TGCAGCGTTCTAGCGGGAGGAATTGATACGCAGTATTTT. This encodes CSVLAGGIDTQYF.

The rearrangement links TRBV29-1 to TRBJ2-1, with D perhaps assigned TRBD1 or TRBD2 (5 bases each). Deletions cut 4 bases from V and 0 bases from J, with 13 bases between. Germline V lookup: CDR1 SQVTM, CDR2 ANQGSEA. The CDR3 spans 15 residues. The CDR3 DNA reads TGCAGCGTTGGCTCGGGACCCTTCTCCTACAATGAGCAGTTCTTC. Its protein is CSVGSGPFSYNEQFF.

This clonotype was seen repeatedly, ten times or more. The CDR3: CASSPSLEAFF. DNA of the CDR3: TGTGCCAGCAGCCCATCCCTGGAAGCTTTCTTT. The rearrangement joins TRBV7-9 to TRBJ1-1; no clear D gene. This CDR3 spans 11 amino acids. Germline V CDR1 and CDR2: SEHNR, FQNEAQ (reference sequence). Trimming stripped 5 bases from V and 8 bases from J, with 9 bases between.

The genes are TRBV9 and TRBJ2-1; 8 nucleotides align to TRBD2. Germline V CDR1 and CDR2: SGDLS, YYNGEE. V dropped 1 base and J dropped 5; count of bases not matched to a gene: 14. This CDR3 has 18 residues. CDR3 in amino acids: CASSVNPNRGGDHNEQFF. The DNA of the CDR3 is TGTGCCAGCAGCGTAAATCCTAATCGGGGGGGGGACCACAATGAGCAGTTCTTC.

The chain is built from TRBV24-1 and TRBJ1-2, with a weak D call TRBD1 (5 bases). V gave up 4 bases and J gave up 7 bases, with 12 bases separating them. Germline V lookup: CDR1 KGHDR, CDR2 SFDVKD. The CDR3 loop spans 13 amino acids. The chain's CDR3 is CATSDSGTGGYTF. The CDR3 DNA sequence: TGTGCCACCAGTGACTCCGGGACGGGTGGCTACACCTTC.

This clonotype occurred many times. V is TRBV7-9 and J is TRBJ1-2; no firm D call. V lost 6 bases to trimming and J lost 4 bases, with 21 bases between them. The germline V gene encodes CDR1 SEHNR and CDR2 FQNEAQ (reference sequence). The CDR3 sequence is 16 residues long. The CDR3 sequence: CASRSLRTEPGYGYTF. The CDR3, as DNA: TGTGCCAGCAGGTCTCTAAGGACCGAGCCTGGCTATGGCTACACCTTC.

The chain couples TRBV12-3 or TRBV12-4 to TRBJ1-1; maybe TRBD1 (5 bases). The CDR3 has 15 residues. Trimming removed 8 bases at V and 0 bases at J, with 16 bases between. This chain's CDR3 is CASVYRGGMNTEAFF. The CDR3 DNA reads as TGTGCCAGCGTTTATAGGGGAGGGATGAACACTGAAGCTTTCTTT.

The chain combines TRBV2 with TRBJ1-5; no reliable D call. The CDR3 has 15 residues. Germline V gene lookup returns CDR1 SNHLY and CDR2 FYNNEI. Trimming removed 0 bases at V and 3 bases at J, with 9 bases between. CDR3 bases: TGTGCCAGCAGTGAAGCTCACAGTATCAATCAGCCCCAGCATTTT. Protein: CASSEAHSINQPQHF.

This clonotype was seen more than once but under ten times. The genes are TRBV20-1 and TRBJ2-2; 7 bases match TRBD1. Unmatched junction bases numbered 7, after V lost 2 bases and J lost 7 bases. Looked up from germline, CDR1 is DFQATT and CDR2 is SNEGSKA (reference sequence). The CDR3 sequence is 14 residues long. DNA of the CDR3: TGCAGTGCTAGACCGGGACAGTCCATCGGGGAGCTGTTTTTT. Its protein product is CSARPGQSIGELFF.

This clonotype has at least ten counts. CDR3 residues: CASKKPGSRDTQYF. DNA for the CDR3: TGTGCCAGCAAGAAACCAGGGTCCCGGGATACGCAGTATTTT. The J gene is TRBJ2-3, the V gene TRBV12-3 or TRBV12-4; tentative D call: TRBD1 (5 bases). The CDR3 is 14 amino acids. With 7 bases removed from V and 6 bases from J, the gap between germline ends came to 17 bases.

J is TRBJ1-2 and V is TRBV9, with 9 bases lining up with TRBD1. The CDR3 extends over 17 amino acids. Germline assignment: CDR1 SGDLS and CDR2 YYNGEE. The V segment lost 5 bases and the J segment 6 bases; nucleotides outside the gene matches: 17. CDR3 nucleotide sequence: TGTGCCAGCAGTCAGAGCTTCGGGCCACAGGGGGCAAATGGCTACACCTTC. It translates to CASSQSFGPQGANGYTF.

This clonotype was seen many times. The V call is TRBV20-1, the J call TRBJ2-2; D is ambiguous. Germline lookup yields CDR1 DFQATT and CDR2 SNEGSKA (reference sequence). V gave up 0 bases and J gave up 3 bases, with 11 bases separating them. This CDR3 is 15 amino acids long. CDR3 nucleotides: TGCAGTGCTAGAGAGGCAAGGATCTACACCGGGGAGCTGTTTTTT. This gives the protein CSAREARIYTGELFF.

The V gene is TRBV7-6, the J gene TRBJ1-5; possible D gene TRBD1, 5 bases. Trimming removed 5 bases at V and 0 bases at J, with 11 bases between. The germline V gene encodes CDR1 SGHVS and CDR2 FNYEAQ. This CDR3 spans 15 amino acids. The CDR3 loop reads CASSPATDSNQPQHF. CDR3 nucleotides: TGTGCCAGCAGCCCGGCGACAGATAGCAATCAGCCCCAGCATTTT.

This clonotype has only a few counts. The chain uses TRBV3-1 and TRBJ1-6; no definite D call. Germline-derived CDR1 and CDR2 are LGHDT and YNNKEL (reference sequence). This CDR3 is 18 amino acids long. V shed 1 base and J shed 2 bases, with 15 bases lying between them. CDR3 residues: CASSQAGRRSTYNSPLHF. CDR3 nucleotide sequence: TGTGCCAGCAGCCAAGCTGGTCGCAGGTCGACCTATAATTCACCCCTCCACTTT.

This clonotype occurred many times. The rearrangement links TRBV5-5 to TRBJ2-3; no firm D call. CDR1 is SGHKS, CDR2 YYEKEE, per germline (reference sequence). The CDR3 has 15 residues. V was clipped by 0 bases and J by 7 bases, with 15 bases between them. The CDR3 here is CASSLGDTIGNTQYF. The CDR3 DNA reads TGTGCCAGCAGCTTGGGAGACACCATAGGAAATACGCAGTATTTT.

This clonotype was detected a few times. This chain uses TRBV15 with TRBJ1-6; TRBD1 aligns across 8 bases. There are 15 residues in the CDR3. In germline, CDR1 is LNHNV, CDR2 YYDKDF (reference sequence). Trimming took 1 base from V and 11 from J; bases not matched to a gene: 7. CDR3 loop: CATSRVDRGITPLHF. The CDR3, as DNA: TGTGCCACCAGCAGAGTTGACAGGGGAATAACACCCCTCCACTTT.

The chain joins TRBV5-6 to TRBJ2-3; 11 bases align to TRBD2. V shed 4 bases, J shed 2 bases, and the junction held 3 bases outside the gene matches. This CDR3 has 15 residues. The V gene's germline CDR1 is SGHDT and CDR2 YYEEEE. CDR3 region: CASSVGLAATDTQYF. The DNA of the CDR3 is TGTGCCAGCAGCGTGGGACTAGCGGCCACAGATACGCAGTATTTT.

This clonotype occurred many times. J is TRBJ1-5 and V is TRBV10-3; 11 nucleotides agree with TRBD1. With 6 bases clipped from V and 3 bases from J, the junction kept 4 bases outside the gene matches. This CDR3 has 15 amino acids. The germline V gene encodes CDR1 ENHRY and CDR2 SYGVKD. In DNA, the CDR3 is TGTGCCATCAGCCGGGGACAGGGGGACAATCAGCCCCAGCATTTT. Amino acid sequence: CAISRGQGDNQPQHF.

This clonotype has more than one count but fewer than ten. The chain combines TRBV3-1 with TRBJ1-5; possibly TRBD1 for D (5 bases). CDR3 length: 16 residues. The V end was cut by 4 bases, the J end by 2 bases, with 15 bases between. Per the germline V gene, CDR1 is LGHDT and CDR2 is YNNKEL (reference sequence). CDR3 region: CASSPDGGSGNQPQHF. The CDR3 coding sequence is TGTGCCAGCAGCCCGGATGGGGGGAGCGGCAATCAGCCCCAGCATTTT.